This TCR beta chain appears in the sequencing data of a study of post-analysis software for immune sequencing data. Germline V gene lookup returns CDR1 MDHEN and CDR2 SYDVKM. V lost 5 bases to trimming and J lost 0 bases, with 8 bases between them. This CDR3 region has 14 residues. For this clonotype: The antigen is undetermined.

TCR beta cDNA libraries had unique molecular identifiers. Using its own MiXCR run on the PCR reads, TCRdb lists one record per CDR3 protein. This table has around 710,000 distinct CDR3 sequences, approximately 44% appearing once. Study results and limitations: Four or five TRBV segments were significantly more frequent in patients than in controls. TRBV5-6, TRBV5-1 and TRBV20-1 were among these segments.

Sequencing was performed on blood. This receptor was identified in a girl between 5 and 17 years old with multiple sclerosis. The chain links TRBV28 to TRBJ2-1; D not resolved. The CDR3 nucleotides read TGTGCCAGCAGTCCGGCTACCTCCTACAATGAGCAGTTCTTC. Its translation: CASSPATSYNEQFF.